A single sample is the source of the 5 T cell receptor beta chains below, sequenced in a study of blood T cells in healthy people across ages (dated by TCRdb to the mid-2010s). Libraries were made using 5' RACE. These reads were obtained on an Illumina HiSeq 2500. The second PCR ran for about 6 to 12 cycles and used a J-beta primer mix along with a sample-barcoded 5' primer. TCRdb handled the public reads itself, with Q25 trimming in fastp and clone calling in MiXCR, and kept productive beta chains. Under each unique CDR3 protein, matching rows form one entry showing the most common genes and DNA. The sample table holds 600,000 or so distinct CDR3 sequences, of which about 30% were seen once. The top ten clonotypes cover around a sixth of the sample. Material: blood. The receptors stem from an elderly woman in good health.

This clonotype has at least ten counts. J is TRBJ2-1 and V is TRBV4-2; 13 bases agree with TRBD2. Germline CDR1 and CDR2: LGHNA and YNFKEQ. Trimming took 5 bases from V and 7 from J; bases not matched to a gene: 8. The CDR3 sequence is 16 residues long. The CDR3 sequence: CASSERTSGGANEQFF. CDR3 nucleotide sequence: TGTGCCAGCAGCGAAAGAACTAGCGGGGGGGCGAATGAGCAGTTCTTC.

The chain carries TRBV7-6 and TRBJ1-1; D is unresolved. The CDR3 has 17 amino acids. Germline lookup yields CDR1 SGHVS and CDR2 FNYEAQ. V dropped 1 base and J dropped 2 bases, with 17 bases sitting between them. The CDR3 region is CASSLGPPGRPNTEAFF. The CDR3 DNA sequence: TGTGCCAGCAGCTTAGGCCCCCCCGGCAGACCTAACACTGAAGCTTTCTTT.

This clonotype has a count of ten or more. The chain recombines TRBV27 with TRBJ1-2; D is ambiguous. Trimming removed 4 bases at V and 2 bases at J, with 11 bases between. The germline CDR1 and CDR2 sequences are MNHEY and SMNVEV (reference sequence). This CDR3 comprises 14 residues. The CDR3 spells CASSSRRLNYGYTF. CDR3 coding DNA: TGTGCCAGCAGTTCCCGTAGACTCAACTATGGCTACACCTTC.

This clonotype was observed many times. The chain links TRBV20-1 to TRBJ1-6; 8 bases align to TRBD1. V lost 5 bases, J lost 6 bases, and 6 bases stayed unmatched. Germline assignment: CDR1 DFQATT and CDR2 SNEGSKA (reference sequence). The CDR3 extends over 14 amino acids. The CDR3 sequence is CSALQGGINSPLHF. CDR3 DNA: TGCAGTGCTTTACAGGGGGGGATTAATTCACCCCTCCACTTT.

This clonotype was detected only a few times. The chain uses TRBV18 and TRBJ1-2; weak D call: TRBD1 (5 bases). Trimming removed 0 bases from V and 6 bases from J, with 14 bases in between. The CDR3 sequence is 15 residues long. Germline CDR1 KGHSH, CDR2 LQKENI. The CDR3 nucleotides are TGTGCCAGCTCACCACCTCCGGCAGGGTCCCATGGCTACACCTTC. It encodes CASSPPPAGSHGYTF.